The 16 T cell receptor beta chains reported below all come from one sample, sequenced in a study of cytomegalovirus exposure and HLA in healthy donors. PCR was performed using 60 Vbeta and 13 Jbeta primers. TCRdb's table, derived via immunoSEQ multiplex PCR, lists solely in-frame clones and lacks some. The top ten clones hold less than 4% of a sample with around 120,000 clones, nearly 80% of them seen once. The specimen sequenced was PBMCs. The source is a woman aged 30 to 39 in good health and CMV-seropositive.

The CDR3 loop reads CASSPTGLGNEKLFF. CDR3 DNA sequence: TGTGCCAGCTCACCTACAGGGCTTGGTAATGAAAAACTGTTTTTT. V and J are TRBV18 and TRBJ1-4; the D gene is possibly TRBD1 (6 bases). Germline V lookup: CDR1 KGHSH, CDR2 LQKENI. V lost 3 bases and J lost 4, with 12 bases in between. The length of the CDR3 is 15 residues.

In this sample, this clone turned up once. This chain connects TRBV4-2 to TRBJ2-4; D remains unclear. V lost 0 bases to trimming and J lost 6 bases, with 9 bases between them. In germline, CDR1 is LGHNA, CDR2 YNFKEQ. CDR3 length equals 14 residues. This CDR3 is CASSQEAQINIQYF. The CDR3 DNA sequence: TGTGCCAGCAGCCAAGAGGCACAGATAAACATTCAGTACTTC.

This clone was picked up one time. The V gene is TRBV7-2, the J gene TRBJ1-2, with a possible D match to TRBD1 (6 bases). Trimming removed 7 bases from V and 8 bases from J, with 17 bases in between. Per germline, CDR1 SGHTA and CDR2 FQGNSA. CDR3 length: 13 amino acids. The CDR3 DNA reads TGTGCCAGCAACATAAATTGGGGGGGCGGCTACACCTTC. Translated: CASNINWGGGYTF. Filled out from reference TRBV7-2 and TRBJ1-2, the complete variable domain reads GAGVSQSPSNKVTEKGKDVELRCDPISGHTALYWYRQSLGQGLEFLIYFQGNSAPDKSGLPSDRFSAERTGGSVSTLTIQRTQQEDSAVYLCASNINWGGGYTFGSGTRLTVV.

This chain uses TRBV27 with TRBJ1-2, with TRBD1 identical over 8 bases. The CDR3 runs to 14 residues. J lost 0 bases, V lost 4 bases, and 1 base had no gene match. Looked up from germline, CDR1 is MNHEY and CDR2 is SMNVEV (reference sequence). CDR3 residues: CASSSDRANYGYTF. The CDR3 coding sequence is TGTGCCAGCAGTTCGGACAGGGCTAACTATGGCTACACCTTC.

The chain employs TRBV20-1 and TRBJ1-5; 9 bases match TRBD1. Trimming at V came to 7 bases and at J to 11 bases, leaving 3 bases not matched to a gene. Per germline, CDR1 DFQATT and CDR2 SNEGSKA (reference sequence). The length of the CDR3 is 10 residues. CDR3 nucleotide sequence: TGCAGTGGCCGACAGGGGGCCCAGCATTTT. Protein: CSGRQGAQHF.

The chain couples TRBV18 to TRBJ2-5; a possible D gene is TRBD2 (6 bases). V was shortened by 1 base and J by 2 bases, with 20 bases between the two germline ends. Germline assignment: CDR1 KGHSH and CDR2 LQKENI. The CDR3 consists of 18 residues. In nucleotides, the CDR3 is TGTGCCAGCTCACCACTGCTACTCGGGGATGGGGGGCAAGAGACCCAGTACTTC. Encoded protein: CASSPLLLGDGGQETQYF.

The J gene is TRBJ1-6, the V gene TRBV4-3, with no clear D. Germline V gene sequence: CDR1 LGHNA, CDR2 YSLEER. V lost 0 bases and J 7 bases, leaving 7 bases between the germline ends. CDR3 size: 14 residues. The CDR3: CASSQDLENSPLHF. CDR3 coding DNA: TGCGCCAGCAGCCAAGATCTGGAGAATTCACCCCTCCACTTT.

This clone appeared a few times. This sequence joins TRBV6-1 and TRBJ2-4, with 10 positions matching TRBD2. The CDR3 spans 18 residues. V gave up 2 bases and J gave up 0 bases; unmatched junction bases: 7. Germline V gene sequence: CDR1 MNHNS, CDR2 SASEGT. The CDR3 DNA reads TGTGCCAGCAGTGAACAGGCTAGCGGGGGCCTAGCCAAAAACATTCAGTACTTC. This gives the protein CASSEQASGGLAKNIQYF.

J is TRBJ1-2 and V is TRBV28; 10 bases agree with TRBD1. The CDR3 loop spans 14 amino acids. Trimming at V came to 3 bases and at J to 5 bases, leaving 3 bases not matched to a gene. Germline V gene sequence: CDR1 MDHEN, CDR2 SYDVKM. CDR3 sequence: CASSFGTGDYGYTF. For the CDR3, the DNA is TGTGCCAGCAGTTTTGGGACAGGGGATTATGGCTACACCTTC.

The chain employs TRBV7-3 and TRBJ2-3; D gene unclear. Germline V gene lookup returns CDR1 SGHTA and CDR2 FQGTGA. There are 12 residues in the CDR3. The V end was cut by 4 bases, the J end by 0 bases, with 2 bases between. CDR3 protein: CASSSSTDTQYF. The CDR3 coding sequence is TGTGCCAGCAGCTCTAGCACAGATACGCAGTATTTT.

The chain recombines TRBV28 with TRBJ2-7; D is possibly TRBD2 (6 bases). Germline CDR1 reads MDHEN; CDR2 reads SYDVKM. The CDR3 has 15 amino acids. V was shortened by 6 bases and J by 1 base, with 16 bases between the two germline ends. The CDR3 spells CASRGLSKGSYEQYF. Written as DNA, the CDR3 is TGTGCCAGCAGAGGACTATCCAAAGGATCCTACGAGCAGTACTTC.

V is TRBV7-9 and J is TRBJ2-1, with 9 bases that match TRBD1. Germline-derived CDR1 and CDR2 are SEHNR and FQNEAQ (reference sequence). Trimming at V came to 2 bases and at J to 8 bases, leaving 4 bases not matched to a gene. The CDR3 contains 14 residues. The CDR3 region has the DNA TGTGCCAGCAGCTTACCACAGGGGGCCTATGAGCAGTTCTTC. Translation: CASSLPQGAYEQFF.

The chain combines TRBV9 with TRBJ2-3; D call uncertain. The V and J ends lost 3 bases and 0 bases respectively, with 20 bases between them. The CDR3 spans 18 residues. From germline, CDR1 is SGDLS and CDR2 YYNGEE. The DNA for the CDR3 is TGTGCCAGCAGCGAACAGATTGGGTTCGCTTCTAGCACAGATACGCAGTATTTT. Its translation: CASSEQIGFASSTDTQYF.

This chain connects TRBV7-3 to TRBJ1-1; TRBD1 matches 7 bases. With V trimmed by 5 bases and J by 2 bases, 2 bases remained unmatched. CDR3 length: 13 amino acids. Germline CDR1 and CDR2: SGHTA and FQGTGA. In DNA, the CDR3 is TGTGCCAGCAGCGGACAGGTCAACACTGAAGCTTTCTTT. The encoded protein is CASSGQVNTEAFF.

V gene TRBV29-1 combines with J gene TRBJ2-2; D remains ambiguous. Germline-derived CDR1 and CDR2 are SQVTM and ANQGSEA. The V end lost 2 bases, the J end lost 0 bases, and 4 bases lay between the germline ends. This CDR3 comprises 13 residues. CDR3 amino acids: CSVEQTNTGELFF. CDR3 DNA sequence: TGCAGCGTTGAACAGACGAACACCGGGGAGCTGTTTTTT.

The rearrangement uses TRBV5-1 and TRBJ1-3; 8 bases are shared with TRBD1. CDR1 and CDR2 (germline): SGHRS, YFSETQ. After removal of 4 bases from V and 9 bases from J, the junction contained 12 bases not matched to a gene. The CDR3 is made up of 15 amino acids. DNA of the CDR3: TGCGCCAGCAGCCGGGAACCGGGACAGGTGTCCACCATATATTTT. This sequence encodes CASSREPGQVSTIYF.